This TCR beta chain was recovered during a study of beta chain features in type 1 diabetes. Sequencing targeted expressed TCRB transcripts, as all isolated RNA had been reverse transcribed. The table came from immunoSEQ multiplex PCR; TCRdb's copy has only in-frame clones and leaves some out. The table lists 600,000 to 650,000 clones, around 15% of them singletons. Overall study findings and caveats: Significant though moderate, a shortening of TCRB CDR3s appeared in all four CD4+ subsets of Type 1 diabetes patients.

CDR3 length equals 15 residues. The germline V gene has CDR1 SQVTM and CDR2 ANQGSEA. Trimming took 7 bases from V and 7 from J; bases not matched to a gene: 11. This clone was counted between two and nine times. Its antigen is as yet unknown. The chain is built from TRBV29-1 and TRBJ2-1; TRBD1 matches 12 bases. Sample: naive CD4+ T cells from blood. The clonotype was recovered from a man between 18 and 35 years old in good health. The DNA of the CDR3 is TGCAGCGGGGGCGGGGACAGGGGGCGCCGGAATGAGCAGTTCTTC. Its protein product is CSGGGDRGRRNEQFF.